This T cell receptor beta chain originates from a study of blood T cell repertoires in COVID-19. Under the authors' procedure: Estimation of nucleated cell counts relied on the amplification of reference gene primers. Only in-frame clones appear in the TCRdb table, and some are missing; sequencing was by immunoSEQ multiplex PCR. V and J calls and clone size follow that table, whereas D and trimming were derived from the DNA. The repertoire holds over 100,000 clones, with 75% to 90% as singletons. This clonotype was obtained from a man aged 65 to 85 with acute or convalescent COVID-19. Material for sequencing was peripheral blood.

The DNA of the CDR3 is TGTGCCTGGGGGAGGACAGGGGGAGATACGCAGTATTTT. Protein: CAWGRTGGDTQYF. V and J are TRBV30 and TRBJ2-3, with TRBD1 matching 10 bases. The CDR3 runs to 13 residues. CDR1 is GTSNPN, CDR2 SVGIG, per germline (reference sequence). V shed 5 bases and J 5 bases; nucleotides not matched to a gene: 4.